This T cell receptor (beta chain) is from a study of T cell changes during pregnancy in multiple sclerosis. Profiling relied on immunoSEQ multiplex PCR, and the TCRdb table lists in-frame clones only, not all of them. The table has some 93,000 clones, around 92% seen once. V lost 5 bases and J lost 1; bases outside the gene matches: 3. CDR1 and CDR2 (germline): LNHDA, SQIVND (reference sequence). This CDR3 has 14 amino acids. The TCR comes from a female donor with multiple sclerosis, enrolled in a pregnancy study. The sample here was peripheral blood, taken after pregnancy. V gene TRBV19 combines with J gene TRBJ2-7, with 9 bases fitting TRBD1. The CDR3: CASSWDRVSYEQYF. CDR3 DNA sequence: TGTGCCAGTAGTTGGGACAGGGTGTCCTACGAGCAGTACTTC.